This T cell receptor beta chain was recovered during a study of molecular identifiers for immune sequencing clone quantification. V was clipped by 0 bases and J by 4 bases; unmatched bases: 3. In germline, CDR1 is MNHEY, CDR2 SVGAGI. This CDR3 contains 16 residues. MiXCR was run by TCRdb on the PCR reads, yielding one entry per CDR3 protein. The sample holds 100,000 or so distinct CDR3 sequences, over 30% seen once. The rearrangement joins TRBV6-5 to TRBJ1-6; 7 bases map to TRBD1. Sequenced material: naive CD8+ T cells from blood, with Jurkat cell RNA spiked in. The subset here: FACS-sorted CD8+CD4-CCR7+CD45RA+ naive T cells. The clonotype was recovered from a human donor in good health. Some libraries in this study had Jurkat cell RNA spiked in. DNA of the CDR3: TGTGCCAGCAGTTACTCCGCGACAGGGTATAATTCACCCCTCCACTTT. Translated, it gives CASSYSATGYNSPLHF.